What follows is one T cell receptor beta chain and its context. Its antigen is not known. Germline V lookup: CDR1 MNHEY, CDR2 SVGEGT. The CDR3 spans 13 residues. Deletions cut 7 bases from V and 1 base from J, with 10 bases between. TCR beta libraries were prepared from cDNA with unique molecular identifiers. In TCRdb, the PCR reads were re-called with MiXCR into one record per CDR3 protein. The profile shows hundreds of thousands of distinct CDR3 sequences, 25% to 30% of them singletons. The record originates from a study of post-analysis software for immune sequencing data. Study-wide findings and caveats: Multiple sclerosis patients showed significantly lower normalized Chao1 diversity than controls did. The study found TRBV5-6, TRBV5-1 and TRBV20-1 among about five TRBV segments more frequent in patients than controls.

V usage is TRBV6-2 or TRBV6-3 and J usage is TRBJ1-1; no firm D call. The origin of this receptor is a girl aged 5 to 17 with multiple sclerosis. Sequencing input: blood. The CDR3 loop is CASIASANTEAFF. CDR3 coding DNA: TGTGCCAGCATAGCCTCCGCGAACACTGAAGCTTTCTTT.